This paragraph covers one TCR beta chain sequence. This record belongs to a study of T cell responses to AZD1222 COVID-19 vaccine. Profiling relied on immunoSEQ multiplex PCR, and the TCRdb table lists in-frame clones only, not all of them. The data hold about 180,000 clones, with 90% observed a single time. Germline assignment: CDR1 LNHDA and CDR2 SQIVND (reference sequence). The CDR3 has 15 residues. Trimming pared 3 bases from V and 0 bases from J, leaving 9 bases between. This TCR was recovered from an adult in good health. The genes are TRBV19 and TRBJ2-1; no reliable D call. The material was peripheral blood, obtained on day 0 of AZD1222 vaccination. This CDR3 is CASSITSSSYNEQFF. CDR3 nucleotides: TGTGCCAGTAGTATTACTTCCAGCTCCTACAATGAGCAGTTCTTC.